The 5 T cell receptor beta chains below were found in one sample sequenced in a study of blood T cell repertoires in COVID-19. Sequencing was performed with immunoSEQ multiplex PCR; in TCRdb, only in-frame clones are kept and a portion is missing. The top ten hold around 3% of the sample, which has roughly 280,000 clones, about nine tenths seen once. The sequenced sample consisted of PBMCs or T cells enriched from blood (not recorded which). The receptors shown here come from a woman aged 50 to 60 who had recovered from COVID-19.

The rearrangement uses TRBV29-1 and TRBJ1-1; no clear D gene. Germline loops: CDR1 SQVTM, CDR2 ANQGSEA. Trimming left V 7 bases short and J 1 base short, with 13 bases between. CDR3 length: 13 amino acids. CDR3 loop: CSALQTGNTEAFF. The CDR3 DNA sequence: TGCAGCGCCCTTCAGACGGGGAACACTGAAGCTTTCTTT.

This chain connects TRBV19 to TRBJ1-1; 7 bases fit TRBD1. The junction had 3 bases not matched to a gene; V was cut back by 1 base and J by 1 base. The CDR3 has 15 amino acids. Germline CDR1 and CDR2: LNHDA and SQIVND (reference sequence). The CDR3 sequence: CASSIGEGANTEAFF. The DNA for the CDR3 is TGTGCCAGTAGTATAGGAGAGGGGGCGAACACTGAAGCTTTCTTT.

The gene calls are TRBV30 and TRBJ1-1, with 9 bases aligning to TRBD1. CDR3 size: 16 residues. The junction had 9 bases not matched to a gene; V was cut back by 3 bases and J by 1 base. Per the germline V gene, CDR1 is GTSNPN and CDR2 is SVGIG (reference sequence). The CDR3 DNA sequence: TGTGCCTGGAGGTTCTCGTGGGGACAGGGGAACACTGAAGCTTTCTTT. Its protein is CAWRFSWGQGNTEAFF.

The chain joins TRBV15 to TRBJ2-3; D not certain. Trimming removed 1 base at V and 5 bases at J, with 4 bases between. The CDR3 extends over 12 amino acids. Germline loops: CDR1 LNHNV, CDR2 YYDKDF (reference sequence). The CDR3 protein is CATSRARDTQYF. The CDR3, as DNA: TGTGCCACCAGCAGAGCTCGAGATACGCAGTATTTT.

This rearrangement joins TRBV4-2 to TRBJ2-7; 7 nucleotides align to TRBD2. Trimming removed 1 base from V and 0 bases from J; junction bases left unmatched: 6. The CDR3 contains 16 residues. Looked up from germline, CDR1 is LGHNA and CDR2 is YNFKEQ. CDR3 protein: CASSQVRREDSYEQYF. Written as DNA, the CDR3 is TGTGCCAGCAGCCAAGTTCGACGGGAGGACTCCTACGAGCAGTACTTC.